These 8 T cell receptor beta chains originate from one sample sequenced in a study of blood T cells in healthy people across ages. Sample-barcoded 5' priming and a J-beta primer mix drove a second PCR of about 6 to 12 cycles. TCRdb processed the 5' RACE reads anew with MiXCR; each CDR3 protein has one entry. The data hold roughly 1,700,000 distinct CDR3 sequences, with roughly 27% observed a single time. Sequenced sample: blood. These receptors came from a woman in her thirties in good health.

This clonotype came up many times. This chain uses TRBV10-1 with TRBJ2-1, with D perhaps being TRBD1 or TRBD2 (5 bases each). The CDR3 contains 12 residues. V dropped 8 bases and J dropped 8 bases, with 13 bases sitting between them. CDR1 is WNHNN, CDR2 SYGVQD, per germline (reference sequence). The CDR3 region is CASGDPEDEQFF. CDR3 sequence (DNA): TGCGCCAGCGGGGACCCAGAGGATGAGCAGTTCTTC.

This rearrangement joins TRBV10-3 to TRBJ2-5, with D uncertain. The end of the DNA fits TRBJ2-7 better, so the J call may be wrong. The germline V gene has CDR1 ENHRY and CDR2 SYGVKD. This CDR3 has 15 residues. The CDR3 is CAISDSQSQSNEQYF. For the CDR3, the DNA is TGTGCCATCAGTGATTCACAGTCCCAGTCCAACGAGCAGTACTTC.

This clonotype was seen ten or more times. The V call is TRBV6-5, the J call TRBJ1-2; perhaps TRBD1 as D (6 bases). The CDR3 sequence is 14 residues long. CDR1 is MNHEY, CDR2 SVGAGI, per germline. V lost 6 bases to trimming and J lost 0 bases, with 11 bases between them. CDR3 region: CASSKQGPNYGYTF. CDR3 DNA: TGTGCCAGCAGCAAACAGGGCCCTAACTATGGCTACACCTTC.

The CDR3 protein is CASSEYGFAGNQPQHF. CDR3 coding DNA: TGTGCCAGCAGTGAATACGGTTTTGCGGGCAATCAGCCCCAGCATTTT. The rearrangement joins TRBV6-1 to TRBJ1-5, with D uncertain. CDR1 and CDR2 from the germline V gene are MNHNS and SASEGT. The CDR3 contains 16 residues. Trimming cost V 2 bases and J 2 bases, with 13 bases left between them.

This clonotype has ten or more counts. J is TRBJ2-3 and V is TRBV9, with D hard to call. The CDR3 is made up of 14 amino acids. The germline CDR1 and CDR2 sequences are SGDLS and YYNGEE. Trimming left V 0 bases short and J 0 bases short, with 5 bases between. The CDR3 sequence: CASSVGWSTDTQYF. The CDR3 nucleotides are TGTGCCAGCAGCGTAGGGTGGAGCACAGATACGCAGTATTTT.

The V gene is TRBV6-1, the J gene TRBJ1-1, with a tentative D call TRBD1 (6 bases). With 9 bases removed from V and 0 bases from J, the gap between germline ends came to 14 bases. This CDR3 region has 14 residues. Looked up from germline, CDR1 is MNHNS and CDR2 is SASEGT. CDR3 nucleotide sequence: TGTGCCAGAAAAATTAGACAGGTGAACACTGAAGCTTTCTTT. The encoded protein is CARKIRQVNTEAFF.

On this clonotype itself: A read error is possible here, since a much larger clone lies one base away. The CDR3 region is CASSLEQTENSPLHF. As DNA, the CDR3 is TGCGCCAGCAGCTTGGAGCAGACGGAGAATTCACCCCTCCACTTT. The rearrangement uses TRBV5-1 and TRBJ1-6, with no clear D. Trimming took 0 bases from V and 7 from J, leaving 11 bases between them. The CDR3 length is 15 residues. Per the germline V gene, CDR1 is SGHRS and CDR2 is YFSETQ.

This clonotype was observed many times. The rearrangement joins TRBV6-5 to TRBJ2-6, with TRBD2 matching over 7 bases. CDR3 length: 18 residues. With V trimmed by 2 bases and J by 0 bases, 7 bases remained unmatched. Germline CDR1 is MNHEY and CDR2 is SVGAGI. CDR3 sequence reads: CASSYVGGGTSGANVLTF. The CDR3 DNA follows: TGTGCCAGCAGTTACGTCGGGGGAGGGACCTCTGGGGCCAACGTCCTGACTTTC.